Following are 8 T cell receptor beta chains from one sample sequenced in a study of OX40 agonist ivuxolimab in advanced cancers. Profiled with immunoSEQ multiplex PCR; TCRdb holds only in-frame clones, not every one. The repertoire holds more than 60,000 clones, with 90% as singletons. Here the sequenced sample was CD4+ or CD8+ T cells sorted from blood, taken in a trial of the OX40 agonist ivuxolimab. The receptors originated from an adult with an advanced solid tumor such as melanoma, head and neck, liver or kidney cancer.

The rearrangement uses TRBV9 and TRBJ2-5; TRBD2 matches at 10 bases. Trimming at V came to 2 bases and at J to 5 bases, leaving 15 bases not matched to a gene. CDR3 length: 18 amino acids. Germline CDR1 SGDLS, CDR2 YYNGEE. In DNA, the CDR3 is TGTGCCAGCAGCGTCAAGGAGCCTAGCGGGAGTTTCGGGGAGACCCAGTACTTC. This codes for CASSVKEPSGSFGETQYF.

The V and J genes are TRBV13 and TRBJ1-5; D remains ambiguous. This CDR3 comprises 13 residues. Looked up from germline, CDR1 is PRHDT and CDR2 is FYEKMQ (reference sequence). V was shortened by 0 bases and J by 5 bases, with 5 bases between the two germline ends. The CDR3 bases are TGTGCCAGCAGCTTAGGTCGCGATCAGCCCCAGCATTTT. Its protein product is CASSLGRDQPQHF.

The chain combines TRBV27 with TRBJ2-4; maybe TRBD1 (6 bases). The CDR3 has 18 residues. V was pared by 3 bases and J by 0 bases, with 18 bases between. Per the germline V gene, CDR1 is MNHEY and CDR2 is SMNVEV (reference sequence). The CDR3 protein is CASSFSTWGPEAKNIQYF. The CDR3 DNA is TGTGCCAGCAGTTTTTCCACCTGGGGGCCCGAAGCCAAAAACATTCAGTACTTC.

CDR3 bases: TGCAGTGCTAGTTTCGGAAACACCATATATTTT. This codes for CSASFGNTIYF. The rearrangement links TRBV20-1 to TRBJ1-3; D uncertain. The CDR3 loop spans 11 amino acids. The germline V and J ends were trimmed by 3 bases and 4 bases, with 4 bases remaining between them. Germline-derived CDR1 and CDR2 are DFQATT and SNEGSKA (reference sequence).

The rearrangement joins TRBV18 to TRBJ1-4; a possible D gene is TRBD1 (5 bases). The CDR3 is 15 amino acids. CDR1 and CDR2 (germline): KGHSH, LQKENI. Trimming pared 2 bases from V and 7 bases from J, leaving 14 bases between. CDR3 loop: CASSPSQGEFEKLFF. For the CDR3, the DNA is TGTGCCAGCTCACCATCTCAGGGAGAGTTTGAAAAACTGTTTTTT.

The V gene is TRBV7-2, the J gene TRBJ2-7; D uncertain. Germline loops: CDR1 SGHTA, CDR2 FQGNSA. V lost 1 base and J lost 4, with 8 bases in between. The CDR3 has 13 amino acids. Here the CDR3 reads CASSLEYRYEQYF. The DNA of the CDR3 is TGTGCCAGCAGCTTAGAGTACCGATACGAGCAGTACTTC.

This clone was seen once. The chain combines TRBV20-1 with TRBJ2-5, with a possible D match to TRBD1 (6 bases). Trimming removed 6 bases at V and 6 bases at J, with 11 bases between. CDR3 size: 11 residues. Germline CDR1 reads DFQATT; CDR2 reads SNEGSKA (reference sequence). The DNA of the CDR3 is TGCAGTGCCGAACAGGGACAGACCCAGTACTTC. Protein sequence: CSAEQGQTQYF.

This clone was picked up one time. The chain combines TRBV19 with TRBJ1-5; no reliable D call. In germline, CDR1 is LNHDA, CDR2 SQIVND (reference sequence). With 2 bases removed from V and 0 bases from J, the gap between germline ends came to 11 bases. CDR3 length: 16 residues. CDR3 region: CASSIMGSYSNQPQHF. In DNA, the CDR3 is TGTGCCAGTAGTATAATGGGCAGTTATAGCAATCAGCCCCAGCATTTT.